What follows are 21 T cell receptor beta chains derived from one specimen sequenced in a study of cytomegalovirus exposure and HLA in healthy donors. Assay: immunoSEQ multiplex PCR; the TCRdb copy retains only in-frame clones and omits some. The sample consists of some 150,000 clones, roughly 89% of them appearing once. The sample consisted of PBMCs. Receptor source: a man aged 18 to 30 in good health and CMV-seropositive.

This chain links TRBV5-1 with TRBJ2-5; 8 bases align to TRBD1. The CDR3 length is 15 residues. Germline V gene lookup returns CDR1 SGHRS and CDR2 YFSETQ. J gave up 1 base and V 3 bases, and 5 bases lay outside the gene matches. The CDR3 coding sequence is TGCGCCAGCAGCTCTTCCGGGACAGGCCAAGAGACCCAGTACTTC. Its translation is CASSSSGTGQETQYF.

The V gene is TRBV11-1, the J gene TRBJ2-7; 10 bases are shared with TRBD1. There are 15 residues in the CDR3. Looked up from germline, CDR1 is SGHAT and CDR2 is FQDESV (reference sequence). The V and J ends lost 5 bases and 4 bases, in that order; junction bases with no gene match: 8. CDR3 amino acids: CASSETGTGAYEQYF. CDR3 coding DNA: TGTGCCAGCAGCGAAACCGGGACAGGGGCTTACGAGCAGTACTTC.

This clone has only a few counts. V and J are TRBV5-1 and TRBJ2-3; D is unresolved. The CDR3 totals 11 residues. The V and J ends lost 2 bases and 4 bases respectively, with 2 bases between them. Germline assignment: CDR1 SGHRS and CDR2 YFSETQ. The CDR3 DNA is TGCGCCAGCAGCTTCGCAGATACGCAGTATTTT. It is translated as CASSFADTQYF. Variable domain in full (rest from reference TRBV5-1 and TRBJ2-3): KAGVTQTPRYLIKTRGQQVTLSCSPISGHRSVSWYQQTPGQGLQFLFEYFSETQRNKGNFPGRFSGRQFSNSRSEMNVSTLELGDSALYLCASSFADTQYFGPGTRLTVL.

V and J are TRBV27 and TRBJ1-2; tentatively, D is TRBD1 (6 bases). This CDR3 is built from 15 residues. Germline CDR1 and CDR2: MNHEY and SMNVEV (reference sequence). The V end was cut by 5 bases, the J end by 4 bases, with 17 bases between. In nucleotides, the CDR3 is TGTGCCAGCAGTAAGCGAGGGGGGGAGACCTATGGCTACACCTTC. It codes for CASSKRGGETYGYTF.

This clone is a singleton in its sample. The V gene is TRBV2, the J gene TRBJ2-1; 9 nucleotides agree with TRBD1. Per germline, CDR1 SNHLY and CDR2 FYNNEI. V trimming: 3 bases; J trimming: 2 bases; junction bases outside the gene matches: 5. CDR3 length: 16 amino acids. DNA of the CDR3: TGTGCCAGCAGTGATCCCGGGGACAGGGCCTACAATGAGCAGTTCTTC. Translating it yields CASSDPGDRAYNEQFF.

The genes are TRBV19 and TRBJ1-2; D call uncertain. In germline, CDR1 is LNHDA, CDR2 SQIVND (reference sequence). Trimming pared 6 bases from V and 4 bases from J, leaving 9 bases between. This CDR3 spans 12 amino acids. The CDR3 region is CASRRRSYGYTF. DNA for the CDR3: TGTGCCAGTAGAAGGAGATCCTATGGCTACACCTTC.

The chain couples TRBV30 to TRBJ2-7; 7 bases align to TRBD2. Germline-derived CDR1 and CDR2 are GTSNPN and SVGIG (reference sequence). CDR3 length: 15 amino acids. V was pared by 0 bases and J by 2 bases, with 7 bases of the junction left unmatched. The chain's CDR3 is CAWSVLWTRPYEQYF. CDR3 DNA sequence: TGTGCCTGGAGTGTACTCTGGACTAGGCCCTACGAGCAGTACTTC.

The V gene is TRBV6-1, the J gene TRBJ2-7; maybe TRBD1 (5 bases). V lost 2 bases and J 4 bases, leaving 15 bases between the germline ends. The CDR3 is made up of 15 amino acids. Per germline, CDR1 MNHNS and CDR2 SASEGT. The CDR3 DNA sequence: TGTGCCAGCAGTGAACGTGGCGACAGCTATTACGAGCAGTACTTC. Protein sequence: CASSERGDSYYEQYF.

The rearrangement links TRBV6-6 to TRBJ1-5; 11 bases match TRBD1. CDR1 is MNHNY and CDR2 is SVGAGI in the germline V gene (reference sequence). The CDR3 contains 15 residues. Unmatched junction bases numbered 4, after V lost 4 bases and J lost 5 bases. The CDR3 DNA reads TGTGCCAGCAGTTCCTGGGACAGGGGGGATCAGCCCCAGCATTTT. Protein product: CASSSWDRGDQPQHF.

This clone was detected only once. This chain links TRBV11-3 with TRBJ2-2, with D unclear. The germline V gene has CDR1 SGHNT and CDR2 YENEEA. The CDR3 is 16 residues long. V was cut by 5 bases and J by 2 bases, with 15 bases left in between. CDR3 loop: CASSPETGVNTGELFF. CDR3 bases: TGTGCCAGCAGCCCAGAGACCGGAGTAAACACCGGGGAGCTGTTTTTT.

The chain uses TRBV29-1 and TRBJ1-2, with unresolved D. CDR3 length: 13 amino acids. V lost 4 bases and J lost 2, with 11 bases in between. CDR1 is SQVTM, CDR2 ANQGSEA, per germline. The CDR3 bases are TGCAGCGTTGGTGAGGATCTAAACTATGGCTACACCTTC. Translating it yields CSVGEDLNYGYTF.

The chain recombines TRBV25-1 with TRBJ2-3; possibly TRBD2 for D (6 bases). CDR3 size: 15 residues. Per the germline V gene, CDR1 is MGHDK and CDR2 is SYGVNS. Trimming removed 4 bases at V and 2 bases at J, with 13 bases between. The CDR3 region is CASSGRDSNTDTQYF. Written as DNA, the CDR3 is TGTGCCAGCAGTGGTCGGGACTCCAACACAGATACGCAGTATTTT.

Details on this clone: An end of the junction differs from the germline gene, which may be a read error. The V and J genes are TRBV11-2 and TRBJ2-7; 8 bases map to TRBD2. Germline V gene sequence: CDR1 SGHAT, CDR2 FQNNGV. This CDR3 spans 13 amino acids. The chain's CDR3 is CASSLSSGPTQSF. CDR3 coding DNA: TGTGCCAGCAGCTTATCTAGCGGGCCTACCCAATCCTTC.

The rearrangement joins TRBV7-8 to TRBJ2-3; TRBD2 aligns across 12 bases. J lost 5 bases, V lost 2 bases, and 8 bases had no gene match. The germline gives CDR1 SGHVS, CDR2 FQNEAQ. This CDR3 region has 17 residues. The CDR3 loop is CASSLPVGLAGRDTQYF. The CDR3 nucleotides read TGTGCCAGCAGCTTACCTGTTGGACTAGCGGGGAGAGATACGCAGTATTTT. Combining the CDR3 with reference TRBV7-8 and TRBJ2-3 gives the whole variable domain GAGVSQSPRYKVAKRGQDVALRCDPISGHVSLFWYQQALGQGPEFLTYFQNEAQLDKSGLPSDRFFAERPEGSVSTLKIQRTQQEDSAVYLCASSLPVGLAGRDTQYFGPGTRLTVL.

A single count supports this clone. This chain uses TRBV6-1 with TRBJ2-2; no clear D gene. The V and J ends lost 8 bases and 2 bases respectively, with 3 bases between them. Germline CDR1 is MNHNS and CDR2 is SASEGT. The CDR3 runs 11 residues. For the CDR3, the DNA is TGTGCCAGCCTTAACACCGGGGAGCTGTTTTTT. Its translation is CASLNTGELFF.

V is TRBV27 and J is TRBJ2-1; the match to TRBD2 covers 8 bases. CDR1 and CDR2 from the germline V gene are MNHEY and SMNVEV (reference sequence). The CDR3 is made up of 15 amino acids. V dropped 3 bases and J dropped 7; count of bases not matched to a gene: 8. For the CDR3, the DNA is TGTGCCAGCAGTTTGATTAGCGGGGATGGGAATGAGCAGTTCTTC. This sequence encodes CASSLISGDGNEQFF.

The CDR3 here is CASSLVGVGQFF. In DNA, the CDR3 is TGTGCCAGCAGCTTGGTTGGAGTAGGGCAGTTCTTC. The chain links TRBV5-6 to TRBJ2-1; no firm D call. The CDR3 has 12 amino acids. Germline CDR1 reads SGHDT; CDR2 reads YYEEEE. The V end lost 0 bases, the J end lost 12 bases, and 10 bases lay between the germline ends.

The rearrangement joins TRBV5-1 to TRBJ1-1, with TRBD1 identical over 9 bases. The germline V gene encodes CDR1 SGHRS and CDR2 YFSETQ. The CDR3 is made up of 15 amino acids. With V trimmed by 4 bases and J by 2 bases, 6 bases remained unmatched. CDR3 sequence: CASSTQGAQNTEAFF. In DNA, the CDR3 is TGCGCCAGCAGCACACAGGGGGCTCAAAACACTGAAGCTTTCTTT.

CDR3 coding DNA: TGTGCCAGCAGCCACGGGTACTATGGCTACACCTTC. It encodes CASSHGYYGYTF. The V call is TRBV4-2, the J call TRBJ1-2; D unclear. This CDR3 contains 12 residues. V was cut by 3 bases and J by 3 bases, with 5 bases left in between. CDR1 and CDR2 (germline): LGHNA, YNFKEQ.

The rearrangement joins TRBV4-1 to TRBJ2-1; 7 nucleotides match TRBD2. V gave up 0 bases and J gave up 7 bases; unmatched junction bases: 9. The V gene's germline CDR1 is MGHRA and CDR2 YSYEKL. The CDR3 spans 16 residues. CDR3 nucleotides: TGCGCCAGCAGCCAAGAAGGACTAGGGAAGGGGAATGAGCAGTTCTTC. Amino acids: CASSQEGLGKGNEQFF.

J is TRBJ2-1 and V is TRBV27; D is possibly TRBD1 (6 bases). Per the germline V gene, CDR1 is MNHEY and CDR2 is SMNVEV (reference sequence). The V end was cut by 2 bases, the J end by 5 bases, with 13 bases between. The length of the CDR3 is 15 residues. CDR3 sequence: CASSLIPTGHNEQFF. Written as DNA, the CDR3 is TGTGCCAGCAGTTTAATCCCGACAGGACACAATGAGCAGTTCTTC.